The TCR beta chain described here comes from a study of cytomegalovirus exposure and HLA in healthy donors. Comment on this clone: Antigen: not known.

Findings and limits, study-wide: In a later analysis, TCR beta V- and J-gene trimming was associated with a missense DCLRE1C variant. Later analysis suggested most CMV-associated TCR beta chains were HLA-restricted. What a later analysis showed was that several of the most significant clusters appeared linked to common viral pathogens. As was reported, the HLA-A and HLA-B alleles of most subjects were accurately predicted from TCR beta sequences.

In the PCR, 60 Vbeta and 13 Jbeta primers were used. The method was immunoSEQ multiplex PCR; TCRdb's version includes in-frame clones alone and lacks a portion of them. The table records roughly 110,000 clones, over 60% of them present only once. The length of the CDR3 is 15 residues. Looked up from germline, CDR1 is MNHNS and CDR2 is SASEGT. V was pared by 6 bases and J by 7 bases, with 9 bases of the junction left unmatched. The sequence derives from a woman aged 45-60 years in good health and CMV-seropositive. Sequencing input: PBMCs. The genes are TRBV6-1 and TRBJ1-2; 12 bases match TRBD1. This chain's CDR3 is CASRVGDRGRSGYTF. The CDR3 DNA follows: TGTGCCAGCAGGGTTGGGGACAGGGGGCGAAGTGGCTACACCTTC.